These 31 T cell receptor beta chains were all obtained from the same sample, sequenced in a study of T cell repertoires in cytomegalovirus infection. TCRdb fed the reads into MiXCR, producing one record per CDR3 protein. Of about 180,000 distinct CDR3 sequences listed, about 17% are singletons. Material: CD8+ T cells from PBMCs. Receptor source: a human donor in good health (CMV status not recorded). Some clones in this sample may be carry-over from other donors' samples.

The J gene is TRBJ2-7, the V gene TRBV12-3 or TRBV12-4; 9 bases map to TRBD1. V lost 5 bases to trimming and J lost 4 bases; unmatched junction nucleotides: 9. The CDR3 runs to 15 residues. The CDR3 is CASSPVQGARYEQYF. CDR3 DNA sequence: TGTGCCAGCAGTCCGGTACAGGGGGCGCGATACGAGCAGTACTTC.

Many counts were recorded for this clonotype. The J gene is TRBJ2-3, the V gene TRBV7-2; no reliable D call. The CDR3 extends over 13 amino acids. V gave up 4 bases and J gave up 6 bases, with 11 bases separating them. CDR1 is SGHTA, CDR2 FQGNSA, per germline. The DNA of the CDR3 is TGTGCCAGCAGCTCATCAAGGCTCGATACGCAGTATTTT. It encodes CASSSSRLDTQYF.

The chain combines TRBV14 with TRBJ2-1; no firm D call. Trimming cost V 4 bases and J 9 bases, with 4 bases left between them. The CDR3 length is 10 residues. Germline V lookup: CDR1 SGHDN, CDR2 FVKESK. The CDR3 sequence is CASSPFEQFF. CDR3 coding DNA: TGTGCCAGCAGCCCTTTTGAGCAGTTCTTC.

This clonotype appeared a few times. The chain joins TRBV15 to TRBJ1-1, with 8 nucleotides matching TRBD1. Germline trimming cut 2 bases from V and 4 bases from J; bases unmatched to any gene: 3. The germline gives CDR1 LNHNV, CDR2 YYDKDF (reference sequence). The CDR3 has 14 residues. The CDR3 protein is CATSRTTGATEAFF. The CDR3, as DNA: TGTGCCACCAGCAGAACGACAGGGGCCACTGAAGCTTTCTTT.

This clonotype turned up a few times. V gene TRBV12-3 or TRBV12-4 combines with J gene TRBJ2-7; 7 bases line up with TRBD1. Losses at the gene ends were 5 bases for V and 0 bases for J; bases not matched to a gene: 7. This CDR3 has 15 amino acids. In nucleotides, the CDR3 is TGTGCCAGCAGTCTACAGGGGACCTACTCCTACGAGCAGTACTTC. This sequence encodes CASSLQGTYSYEQYF.

This clonotype has a count of ten or more. CDR3 in amino acids: CASSLARGMNTEAFF. In nucleotides, the CDR3 is TGTGCCAGCAGCTTAGCGCGGGGGATGAACACTGAAGCTTTCTTT. The chain has TRBV7-9 and TRBJ1-1; a possible D gene is TRBD1 (5 bases). The length of the CDR3 is 15 residues. Germline values: CDR1 SEHNR, CDR2 FQNEAQ (reference sequence). V was pared by 0 bases and J by 0 bases, with 8 bases between.

Concerning this clonotype: Its ends do not fully match the called genes, so a read error is possible. The chain carries TRBV7-6 and TRBJ1-1; 9 nucleotides align to TRBD1. The CDR3 is made up of 13 amino acids. Germline CDR1 reads SGHVS; CDR2 reads FNYEAQ. CDR3 residues: CASSTGGVTEAFF. CDR3 bases: TGTGCTAGCAGTACAGGGGGCGTCACTGAAGCTTTCTTT.

In its sample, this clonotype was seen a few times. V gene TRBV14 combines with J gene TRBJ1-4; D is uncertain. With 0 bases removed from V and 4 bases from J, the gap between germline ends came to 15 bases. CDR3 size: 17 residues. Germline loops: CDR1 SGHDN, CDR2 FVKESK. The CDR3 region is CASSQDIWGTLNEKLFF. CDR3 coding DNA: TGTGCCAGCAGCCAAGATATCTGGGGAACCCTTAATGAAAAACTGTTTTTT. The variable domain in full, completed from reference TRBV14 and TRBJ1-4, reads EAGVTQFPSHSVIEKGQTVTLRCDPISGHDNLYWYRRVMGKEIKFLLHFVKESKQDESGMPNNRFLAERTGGTYSTLKVQPAELEDSGVYFCASSQDIWGTLNEKLFFGSGTQLSVL.

This clonotype has only a few counts. V and J are TRBV7-2 and TRBJ1-5; D is perhaps TRBD1 (5 bases). This CDR3 comprises 15 residues. Germline V gives CDR1 SGHTA, CDR2 FQGNSA. V was trimmed by 3 bases and J by 3 bases, leaving 12 bases between them. The CDR3 reads CASSLDGGFNQPQHF. CDR3 sequence (DNA): TGTGCCAGCAGCTTGGACGGGGGGTTCAATCAGCCCCAGCATTTT.

This clonotype was seen a handful of times. The V call is TRBV19, the J call TRBJ1-1, with 8 bases matching TRBD1. Germline V CDR1 and CDR2: LNHDA, SQIVND (reference sequence). The ends lost 3 bases at V and 6 bases at J; junction bases unmatched: 6. This CDR3 region has 14 residues. The CDR3 DNA sequence: TGTGCCAGTAGTATTTGGGCAGGGGGCCCTGAAGCTTTCTTT. It yields the protein CASSIWAGGPEAFF.

This clonotype was counted a few times. CDR3 loop: CASSLDPPGDGTEAFF. The CDR3 bases are TGTGCCAGCAGCCTGGACCCTCCCGGGGATGGCACTGAAGCTTTCTTT. J is TRBJ1-1 and V is TRBV5-6, with unresolved D. Germline-derived CDR1 and CDR2 are SGHDT and YYEEEE. V was clipped by 4 bases and J by 4 bases, with 20 bases between them. The CDR3 sequence is 16 residues long.

The chain couples TRBV6-2 or TRBV6-3 to TRBJ2-7; D tentatively fits TRBD1 or TRBD2 (5 bases each). Trimming took off 0 bases at V and 9 bases at J, with 15 bases between the two ends. Germline lookup yields CDR1 MNHEY and CDR2 SVGEGT. This CDR3 has 14 amino acids. The CDR3 region has the DNA TGTGCCAGCAGTTACTCCCAGGGTTGGGACGTGCAGTACTTC. Translated: CASSYSQGWDVQYF.

The chain uses TRBV11-1 and TRBJ1-1; 8 nucleotides match TRBD1. Germline trimming cut 5 bases from V and 5 bases from J; bases unmatched to any gene: 7. The germline V gene has CDR1 SGHAT and CDR2 FQDESV (reference sequence). There are 14 residues in the CDR3. CDR3 DNA: TGTGCCAGCAGCGACCAGGGGGCAGGGACTGAAGCTTTCTTT. It is translated as CASSDQGAGTEAFF.

In its sample, this clonotype was seen a few times. The chain recombines TRBV6-5 with TRBJ2-3; D is undetermined. Deletions cut 8 bases from V and 0 bases from J, with 24 bases between. CDR3 length: 18 amino acids. Germline-derived CDR1 and CDR2 are MNHEY and SVGAGI. CDR3 in amino acids: CASWAERYHVSSTDTQYF. The CDR3, as DNA: TGTGCCAGCTGGGCTGAGCGCTATCACGTATCTAGCACAGATACGCAGTATTTT.

This chain joins TRBV7-3 and TRBJ2-5, with D unclear. With 0 bases removed from V and 5 bases from J, the gap between germline ends came to 10 bases. Per germline, CDR1 SGHTA and CDR2 FQGTGA. The CDR3 runs to 14 residues. CDR3 region: CASSLTGSPETQYF. CDR3 DNA sequence: TGTGCCAGCAGCTTAACGGGATCCCCGGAGACCCAGTACTTC.

This clonotype has only a few counts. The chain uses TRBV27 and TRBJ1-1; D may be TRBD1 (6 bases). The V and J ends lost 4 bases and 3 bases respectively, with 12 bases between them. The CDR3 has 14 residues. Looked up from germline, CDR1 is MNHEY and CDR2 is SMNVEV (reference sequence). CDR3 nucleotides: TGTGCCAGCAGTTCTGGGGGGCTGGACACTGAAGCTTTCTTT. Its protein product is CASSSGGLDTEAFF.

This clonotype was observed a handful of times. This sequence joins TRBV7-2 and TRBJ1-5; possible D gene TRBD1, 5 bases. Looked up from germline, CDR1 is SGHTA and CDR2 is FQGNSA. Trimming took off 3 bases at V and 0 bases at J, with 21 bases between the two ends. This CDR3 region has 19 residues. Here the CDR3 DNA reads TGTGCCAGCAGCTTCGCGATCGGTTGGGGCCAGTATAGCAATCAGCCCCAGCATTTT. Its protein product is CASSFAIGWGQYSNQPQHF.

The chain combines TRBV24-1 with TRBJ1-5; 8 bases align to TRBD1. The CDR3 loop spans 17 amino acids. The V gene end was trimmed by 0 bases and the J gene end by 4 bases; junction bases not matched to a gene: 7. Germline-derived CDR1 and CDR2 are KGHDR and SFDVKD. The CDR3 bases are TGTGCCACCAGTGATTTGGGTCCAGGGGGCGGGAATCAGCCCCAGCATTTT. Translated: CATSDLGPGGGNQPQHF.

This clonotype was seen a handful of times. The V gene is TRBV28, the J gene TRBJ2-1; either TRBD1 or TRBD2 may fit D (5 bases each). V lost 9 bases, J lost 0 bases, and 18 bases lay in between. Germline V CDR1 and CDR2: MDHEN, SYDVKM. The CDR3 is 16 residues long. CDR3 coding DNA: TGTGCCAGTAGGCTGGGACCCTCGAGCTCCTACAATGAGCAGTTCTTC. Protein sequence: CASRLGPSSSYNEQFF. Combining the CDR3 with reference TRBV28 and TRBJ2-1 gives the whole variable domain DVKVTQSSRYLVKRTGEKVFLECVQDMDHENMFWYRQDPGLGLRLIYFSYDVKMKEKGDIPEGYSVSREKKERFSLILESASTNQTSMYLCASRLGPSSSYNEQFFGPGTRLTVL.

In this sample, this clonotype turned up a few times. The chain is built from TRBV7-8 and TRBJ2-7; D is unclear. Germline V gene lookup returns CDR1 SGHVS and CDR2 FQNEAQ. Between the trimmed V and J ends, which lost 6 bases and 5 bases, there was a span of 11 bases. CDR3 length: 12 amino acids. The CDR3 DNA is TGTGCCAGCAGGGCTAATGGCCACGAGCAGTACTTC. It yields the protein CASRANGHEQYF.

In this sample, this clonotype turned up a few times. The rearrangement joins TRBV6-2 or TRBV6-3 to TRBJ2-3; maybe TRBD2 (6 bases). Germline CDR1 reads MNHEY; CDR2 reads SVGEGT. The length of the CDR3 is 17 residues. V gave up 2 bases and J gave up 0 bases, with 15 bases separating them. CDR3 sequence reads: CASSYEFGSYSTDTQYF. CDR3 nucleotides: TGTGCCAGCAGTTACGAGTTCGGGAGCTATAGCACAGATACGCAGTATTTT.

The V and J genes are TRBV12-3 or TRBV12-4 and TRBJ1-4; tentatively, D is TRBD1 (5 bases). The CDR3 consists of 15 residues. With 3 bases removed from V and 8 bases from J, the gap between germline ends came to 16 bases. This chain's CDR3 is CASSFGAMKEEKLFF. DNA of the CDR3: TGTGCCAGCAGTTTCGGGGCTATGAAAGAAGAAAAACTGTTTTTT.

The chain uses TRBV7-9 and TRBJ2-5, with 8 bases matching TRBD1. This CDR3 contains 17 residues. CDR1 is SEHNR and CDR2 is FQNEAQ in the germline V gene (reference sequence). Unmatched junction bases numbered 16, after V lost 6 bases and J lost 4 bases. CDR3 DNA: TGTGCCAGCAGTTACCCCTTATCGGGACAGGTGCCAGAGACCCAGTACTTC. Translation gives CASSYPLSGQVPETQYF.

This clonotype was detected ten times or more. The genes are TRBV30 and TRBJ2-7; D is undetermined. The germline V gene encodes CDR1 GTSNPN and CDR2 SVGIG (reference sequence). V dropped 5 bases and J dropped 7 bases, with 27 bases sitting between them. CDR3 length: 16 amino acids. DNA of the CDR3: TGTGCCTGGTCCACTTATGGGCCGGTGCCACCGAGGGAGCAGTACTTC. Its protein product is CAWSTYGPVPPREQYF.

The chain combines TRBV7-9 with TRBJ2-1; D is ambiguous. The ends were cut back, 5 bases at V and 0 bases at J, with 11 bases in the middle. There are 15 residues in the CDR3. Germline loops: CDR1 SEHNR, CDR2 FQNEAQ (reference sequence). The CDR3 DNA follows: TGTGCCAGCAGCCACTCGGAGAGCTCCTACAATGAGCAGTTCTTC. This sequence encodes CASSHSESSYNEQFF. The entire variable domain, with the rest obtained from reference TRBV7-9 and TRBJ2-1, is as follows: DTGVSQNPRHKITKRGQNVTFRCDPISEHNRLYWYRQTLGQGPEFLTYFQNEAQLEKSRLLSDRFSAERPKGSFSTLEIQRTEQGDSAMYLCASSHSESSYNEQFFGPGTRLTVL.

The chain links TRBV28 to TRBJ2-3; TRBD2 agrees at 9 bases. CDR3 length equals 15 residues. Germline-derived CDR1 and CDR2 are MDHEN and SYDVKM. V shed 2 bases, J shed 4 bases, and the junction held 4 bases outside the gene matches. The DNA for the CDR3 is TGTGCCAGCAGTTTAGCGGGGGGGCCTGCAGATACGCAGTATTTT. This gives the protein CASSLAGGPADTQYF.

The genes are TRBV4-2 and TRBJ1-1, with 7 bases fitting TRBD1. Germline V lookup: CDR1 LGHNA, CDR2 YNFKEQ. Losses at the gene ends were 2 bases for V and 2 bases for J; bases not matched to a gene: 8. The CDR3 is 16 amino acids. The CDR3, as DNA: TGTGCCAGCAGCCAAATGTGGGAGGGGGCAAACACTGAAGCTTTCTTT. Translated, it gives CASSQMWEGANTEAFF.

The chain is built from TRBV7-2 and TRBJ2-7; D gene uncertain. The germline V gene encodes CDR1 SGHTA and CDR2 FQGNSA. V lost 5 bases, J lost 6 bases, and 11 bases lay in between. The CDR3 runs to 12 residues. CDR3 coding DNA: TGTGCCAGCAGCCAAGGCACGGCCGAGCAGTACTTC. Protein: CASSQGTAEQYF.

This clonotype was seen only a few times. The chain uses TRBV7-8 and TRBJ1-1; D remains unclear. Germline CDR1 and CDR2: SGHVS and FQNEAQ. Trimming shortened V by 5 bases and J by 6 bases, and 10 bases separated the two germline ends. This CDR3 has 12 residues. As DNA, the CDR3 is TGTGCCAGCAGCCCGGATGATGCTGAAGCTTTCTTT. This gives the protein CASSPDDAEAFF. Supplemented by reference TRBV7-8 and TRBJ1-1, the full variable domain reads GAGVSQSPRYKVAKRGQDVALRCDPISGHVSLFWYQQALGQGPEFLTYFQNEAQLDKSGLPSDRFFAERPEGSVSTLKIQRTQQEDSAVYLCASSPDDAEAFFGQGTRLTVV.

The V and J genes are TRBV6-1 and TRBJ1-5, with D possibly matching TRBD1 (6 bases). Germline values: CDR1 MNHNS, CDR2 SASEGT. V lost 6 bases, J lost 11 bases, and 17 bases lay in between. This CDR3 has 13 residues. CDR3 sequence reads: CASRGGELRAQHF. The CDR3 nucleotides read TGTGCCAGCAGAGGGGGGGAATTGCGGGCCCAGCATTTT.

The V and J genes are TRBV25-1 and TRBJ2-5; D call uncertain. Germline CDR1 is MGHDK and CDR2 is SYGVNS. Trimming took 0 bases from V and 2 from J, leaving 7 bases between them. The CDR3 is made up of 14 amino acids. The CDR3 nucleotides read TGTGCCAGCAGTGAATATACGGGTCAAGAGACCCAGTACTTC. Its translation is CASSEYTGQETQYF. Based on the CDR3 plus reference TRBV25-1 and TRBJ2-5, the full variable domain is EADIYQTPRYLVIGTGKKITLECSQTMGHDKMYWYQQDPGMELHLIHYSYGVNSTEKGDLSSESTVSRIRTEHFPLTLESARPSHTSQYLCASSEYTGQETQYFGPGTRLLVL.